The 10 T cell receptor beta chains presented below share a single source sample, sequenced in a study of shared clonotypes between healthy human individuals. Method: immunoSEQ multiplex PCR; TCRdb's copy keeps in-frame clones and lacks some. The sample consists of a few million clones, roughly 93% of them appearing once. Sequenced: naive CD4+ T cells from PBMCs. Subset denoted: CD45RA+ positively selected. These receptors were taken from a man aged 18 to 29 in good health. Some clones in this sample may be carry-over from other donors' samples.

With regard to this clone: The same CDR3 also results from other DNA sequences found in this sample. The genes are TRBV5-1 and TRBJ2-5; D unresolved. CDR1 and CDR2 (germline): SGHRS, YFSETQ. The CDR3 loop spans 14 amino acids. Trimming removed 0 bases from V and 0 bases from J, with 6 bases in between. The CDR3 here is CASSLEGNQETQYF. CDR3 sequence (DNA): TGCGCCAGCAGCTTGGAGGGCAACCAAGAGACCCAGTACTTC.

The genes are TRBV5-1 and TRBJ1-5; D is perhaps TRBD1 (5 bases). Per the germline V gene, CDR1 is SGHRS and CDR2 is YFSETQ. Trimming removed 3 bases from V and 4 bases from J, with 11 bases in between. This CDR3 region has 14 residues. In DNA, the CDR3 is TGCGCCAGCAGCTGGGGGGACGGAAATCAGCCCCAGCATTTT. Translated, it gives CASSWGDGNQPQHF.

The V and J genes are TRBV19 and TRBJ2-1; D gene unclear. Germline CDR1 is LNHDA and CDR2 is SQIVND (reference sequence). Trimming took 2 bases from V and 6 from J, leaving 8 bases between them. The CDR3 is 13 residues long. CDR3 DNA sequence: TGTGCCAGTAGTATAAGTCAGATCAATGAGCAGTTCTTC. Its protein product is CASSISQINEQFF.

This clone appeared a single time. This sequence joins TRBV11-2 and TRBJ1-4, with no clear D. This CDR3 has 15 residues. V dropped 2 bases and J dropped 15 bases, with 22 bases sitting between them. CDR1 and CDR2 from the germline V gene are SGHAT and FQNNGV. CDR3 in amino acids: CASSLSGRARKTLFF. The CDR3 DNA sequence: TGTGCCAGCAGCTTAAGCGGACGGGCCCGAAAAACTTTGTTTTTT.

The chain recombines TRBV6-1 with TRBJ2-7, with TRBD2 identical over 11 bases. Germline V CDR1 and CDR2: MNHNS, SASEGT. J was trimmed by 6 bases and V by 0 bases; bases with no gene match: 10. The CDR3 sequence is 17 residues long. The DNA of the CDR3 is TGTGCCAGCAGTGAAGCGCTAGCGGGAGGATCCCCAAGCGAGCAGTACTTC. Amino acids: CASSEALAGGSPSEQYF.

The chain joins TRBV10-3 to TRBJ2-1, with 9 nucleotides matching TRBD1. The germline V gene has CDR1 ENHRY and CDR2 SYGVKD. V gave up 7 bases and J gave up 7 bases; unmatched junction bases: 11. The CDR3 extends over 15 amino acids. CDR3 DNA sequence: TGTGCCATCAACGCCCCCGGGACAGGGTTGAATGAGCAGTTCTTC. It yields the protein CAINAPGTGLNEQFF.

The CDR3 loop reads CASSLASGYEQYF. CDR3 DNA: TGTGCCAGCAGCCTGGCTAGCGGGTACGAGCAGTACTTC. This rearrangement joins TRBV27 to TRBJ2-7; 8 bases map to TRBD2. The CDR3 is made up of 13 amino acids. CDR1 is MNHEY and CDR2 is SMNVEV in the germline V gene (reference sequence). V lost 6 bases to trimming and J lost 4 bases; unmatched junction nucleotides: 5.

The CDR3 reads CASSLLPQGTEQYF. The CDR3 coding sequence is TGTGCCAGCAGCTTACTACCCCAGGGTACCGAGCAGTACTTC. The chain uses TRBV7-9 and TRBJ2-7, with D perhaps TRBD1 (5 bases). CDR1 and CDR2 from the germline V gene are SEHNR and FQNEAQ (reference sequence). The CDR3 spans 14 residues. V gave up 2 bases and J gave up 6 bases, with 14 bases separating them.

CDR3 sequence: CSVKDRVNQPQHF. For the CDR3, the DNA is TGCAGCGTCAAAGACAGGGTCAATCAGCCCCAGCATTTT. The rearrangement joins TRBV29-1 to TRBJ1-5; TRBD1 agrees at 7 bases. The CDR3 has 13 amino acids. Germline V gives CDR1 SQVTM, CDR2 ANQGSEA. The V gene end was trimmed by 6 bases and the J gene end by 3 bases; junction bases not matched to a gene: 5.

The rearrangement joins TRBV30 to TRBJ1-6; no clear D. CDR3 size: 12 residues. Germline CDR1 GTSNPN, CDR2 SVGIG (reference sequence). Trimming took off 3 bases at V and 16 bases at J, with 16 bases between the two ends. The CDR3 DNA follows: TGTGCCTGGAGCGTTCCCGGACCTATACTCCACTTT. Protein sequence: CAWSVPGPILHF.